This T cell receptor beta chain came from a study of molecular identifiers for immune sequencing clone quantification. Notes on the study in general: Detection of one spiked Jurkat cell's TCR RNA reportedly worked in some 980,000 naive cells. The share of molecules held by clones above 20 RNA copies was over 99% in effector cells and under 1% in naive cells.

Germline V gene sequence: CDR1 SGDLS, CDR2 YYNGEE. V lost 4 bases and J lost 0, with 15 bases in between. The CDR3 has 16 amino acids. This clonotype was seen more than once but under ten times. Its matching antigen is unknown. The conserved final phenylalanine or tryptophan is absent from the CDR3, which likely points to a read error. As previously described, bulk TCR libraries were made using listed TCR primers. One entry per CDR3 protein results from TCRdb running MiXCR on the PCR reads. The data hold more than 450,000 distinct CDR3 sequences, with about a fifth observed a single time. Sorting isolated naive CD8 T cells as CD8+CD4-CCR7+CD45RA+ events.

The specimen sequenced was naive CD8+ T cells from blood, with Jurkat cell RNA spiked in. This sample's subset: FACS-sorted CD8+CD4-CCR7+CD45RA+ naive T cells. This chain links TRBV9 with TRBJ2-3, with D perhaps given as TRBD1 or TRBD2 (5 bases each). The source is a human donor in good health. Some libraries in this study had Jurkat cell RNA spiked in. CDR3 region: CASSPVRGASTDTQYS. The CDR3 region has the DNA TGTGCCAGCAGCCCCGTGCGAGGGGCTAGCACAGATACGCAGTATTCT.